A single sample gave rise to the 15 T cell receptor beta chains below, sequenced in a study of chemoradiotherapy in HPV16-positive cancers. Clones were sequenced by immunoSEQ multiplex PCR, and TCRdb holds only the in-frame ones, with some missing. Of fewer than 70,000 clones listed, about nine tenths were seen once; the top ten hold around 3.5%. The material was blood, obtained from a patient who underwent chemoradiotherapy. The receptors were gathered from a human donor with HPV-associated anogenital cancer.

This chain connects TRBV5-1 to TRBJ2-2, with 9 bases aligning to TRBD2. Per germline, CDR1 SGHRS and CDR2 YFSETQ. The CDR3 loop spans 17 amino acids. Trimming cost V 2 bases and J 5 bases; bases outside gene matches: 10. The chain's CDR3 is CASSLVSGSSGTGELFF. The CDR3, as DNA: TGCGCCAGCAGCTTAGTTAGCGGGAGCTCCGGGACCGGGGAGCTGTTTTTT.

The chain combines TRBV18 with TRBJ1-1, with D tentatively TRBD1 (5 bases). The V end was cut by 3 bases, the J end by 0 bases, with 8 bases between. Germline V gives CDR1 KGHSH, CDR2 LQKENI. The CDR3 contains 14 residues. The CDR3 coding sequence is TGTGCCAGCTCACCTGCGACAGTGAACACTGAAGCTTTCTTT. This gives the protein CASSPATVNTEAFF.

The chain employs TRBV19 and TRBJ2-5; 12 bases fit TRBD2. Germline CDR1 and CDR2: LNHDA and SQIVND (reference sequence). This CDR3 contains 14 residues. Unmatched junction bases numbered 4, after V lost 7 bases and J lost 4 bases. The CDR3 is CASMTSGRLETQYF. The CDR3 DNA reads TGTGCCAGTATGACTAGCGGGAGATTAGAGACCCAGTACTTC.

This clone was seen a single time. V usage is TRBV18 and J usage is TRBJ1-2, with 7 bases fitting TRBD1. The CDR3 runs to 14 residues. The junction had 3 bases not matched to a gene; V was cut back by 4 bases and J by 1 base. Germline V gene lookup returns CDR1 KGHSH and CDR2 LQKENI. The CDR3, as DNA: TGTGCCAGCTCACGGGGGGACAGTAACTATGGCTACACCTTC. Translating gives CASSRGDSNYGYTF.

The chain is built from TRBV10-2 and TRBJ2-7; tentatively, D is TRBD2 (6 bases). The germline V gene encodes CDR1 WSHSY and CDR2 SAAADI. There are 14 residues in the CDR3. Trimming pared 2 bases from V and 2 bases from J, leaving 10 bases between. Here the CDR3 reads CASSEGREAYEQYF. DNA for the CDR3: TGCGCCAGCAGTGAGGGCAGGGAGGCCTACGAGCAGTACTTC.

In DNA, the CDR3 is TGTGCCAGCAGTCGAGGACAGGGATACGAGCAGTACTTC. It translates to CASSRGQGYEQYF. This rearrangement joins TRBV5-5 to TRBJ2-7; 8 bases align to TRBD1. Losses at the gene ends were 5 bases for V and 4 bases for J; bases not matched to a gene: 5. Germline loops: CDR1 SGHKS, CDR2 YYEKEE (reference sequence). The CDR3 length is 13 residues.

The chain recombines TRBV7-2 with TRBJ2-7; a weak D match, TRBD1 (6 bases). CDR1 SGHTA and CDR2 FQGNSA come from the germline V gene. Trimming stripped 9 bases from V and 0 bases from J, with 9 bases between. There are 12 residues in the CDR3. In DNA form, the CDR3 reads TGTGCCAGTGGGGACAACTCCTACGAGCAGTACTTC. This codes for CASGDNSYEQYF. The whole variable domain, remainder taken from reference TRBV7-2 and TRBJ2-7, is GAGVSQSPSNKVTEKGKDVELRCDPISGHTALYWYRQSLGQGLEFLIYFQGNSAPDKSGLPSDRFSAERTGGSVSTLTIQRTQQEDSAVYLCASGDNSYEQYFGPGTRLTVT.

The genes are TRBV19 and TRBJ2-1; tentative D call: TRBD2 (6 bases). CDR3 length: 13 amino acids. Looked up from germline, CDR1 is LNHDA and CDR2 is SQIVND (reference sequence). Trimming left V 4 bases short and J 5 bases short, with 9 bases between. The CDR3 loop reads CASSTPGDNEQFF. The DNA of the CDR3 is TGTGCCAGTAGTACCCCGGGAGACAATGAGCAGTTCTTC.

The CDR3 sequence: CASSPTSGGYNEQFF. The CDR3 nucleotides read TGTGCCAGCAGCCCAACTAGCGGGGGGTACAATGAGCAGTTCTTC. The chain combines TRBV5-6 with TRBJ2-1, with 12 nucleotides matching TRBD2. CDR1 SGHDT and CDR2 YYEEEE come from the germline V gene. CDR3 length equals 15 residues. V lost 4 bases to trimming and J lost 4 bases; unmatched junction nucleotides: 3.

Remarks on this clone: One end of the junction does not line up with germline, which may come from a read error. The gene calls are TRBV27 and TRBJ1-1, with D unclear. CDR3 length: 13 residues. Germline CDR1 MNHEY, CDR2 SMNVEV (reference sequence). CDR3 nucleotide sequence: TGTGCCAGCAGTTTGACGTTGGCGGCCGAAGGTTTCTTT. As protein: CASSLTLAAEGFF.

This chain joins TRBV7-2 and TRBJ1-1; D uncertain. This CDR3 spans 10 amino acids. Per germline, CDR1 SGHTA and CDR2 FQGNSA. Deletions cut 10 bases from V and 4 bases from J, with 7 bases between. The chain's CDR3 is CATGSTEAFF. Written as DNA, the CDR3 is TGTGCCACCGGGAGCACTGAAGCTTTCTTT.

This clone was detected only once. This chain joins TRBV6-6 and TRBJ2-7; D possibly corresponds to TRBD2 (5 bases). This CDR3 is built from 15 residues. From germline, CDR1 is MNHNY and CDR2 SVGAGI (reference sequence). Trimming left V 2 bases short and J 7 bases short, with 18 bases between. Written as DNA, the CDR3 is TGTGCCAGCAGTTACCCTGGTAGCGCCGCTCTGGAGCAGTACTTC. As protein: CASSYPGSAALEQYF.

The gene calls are TRBV6-1 and TRBJ2-3, with a possible D match to TRBD1 (5 bases). The CDR3 is 15 amino acids. Trimming took 2 bases from V and 0 from J, leaving 9 bases between them. Germline assignment: CDR1 MNHNS and CDR2 SASEGT. The CDR3: CASSERTTSTDTQYF. In DNA form, the CDR3 reads TGTGCCAGCAGTGAAAGGACAACTAGCACAGATACGCAGTATTTT.

The rearrangement links TRBV7-2 to TRBJ2-7; the match to TRBD2 covers 9 bases. Germline CDR1 and CDR2: SGHTA and FQGNSA. The V gene end was trimmed by 5 bases and the J gene end by 3 bases; junction bases not matched to a gene: 5. CDR3 length: 14 amino acids. The CDR3 DNA reads as TGTGCCAGCAGCCCCGGCGGGAGGGTCTACGAGCAGTACTTC. Its translation: CASSPGGRVYEQYF.

This chain joins TRBV4-3 and TRBJ2-1, with a possible D match to TRBD1 (5 bases). CDR1 LGHNA and CDR2 YSLEER come from the germline V gene. Between the trimmed V and J ends, which lost 8 bases and 0 bases, there was a span of 14 bases. This CDR3 has 15 amino acids. The CDR3 bases are TGCGCCAGCGCCTATACCCAGGGCTCCTACAATGAGCAGTTCTTC. Amino acids: CASAYTQGSYNEQFF.